Listed here are 23 T cell receptor beta chains from one sample, sequenced in a study of chemoradiotherapy in HPV16-positive cancers. Some clones are missing from TCRdb's copy, which holds only in-frame ones; the method was immunoSEQ multiplex PCR. The sample contains some 14,000 clones, approximately 70% of which appear only once. This material was obtained from a patient who underwent chemoradiotherapy. The receptors come from a human donor with HPV-associated anogenital cancer.

The rearrangement joins TRBV5-6 to TRBJ1-2; possibly TRBD1 for D (6 bases). V dropped 0 bases and J dropped 7 bases, with 10 bases sitting between them. Germline V CDR1 and CDR2: SGHDT, YYEEEE. The CDR3 consists of 13 residues. CDR3 sequence reads: CASSLEGGVGYTF. The CDR3 nucleotides are TGTGCCAGCAGCTTGGAAGGGGGGGTTGGCTACACCTTC.

The genes are TRBV9 and TRBJ2-5, with TRBD1 matching over 10 bases. The CDR3 is 15 residues long. Germline V gene sequence: CDR1 SGDLS, CDR2 YYNGEE. With 0 bases clipped from V and 5 bases from J, the junction kept 4 bases outside the gene matches. The CDR3 region has the DNA TGTGCCAGCAGCGTAGGGACAGGGGGTGGGGAGACCCAGTACTTC. Residues: CASSVGTGGGETQYF.

Judged by abundance, this clone is medium-sized. As DNA, the CDR3 is TGTGCCAGCAGTGTGGACAGCTCTGGGGCCAACGTCCTGACTTTC. This gives the protein CASSVDSSGANVLTF. The chain joins TRBV6-1 to TRBJ2-6; a weak D match, TRBD1 (6 bases). Trimming took 4 bases from V and 0 from J, leaving 7 bases between them. The CDR3 is 15 amino acids. Germline-derived CDR1 and CDR2 are MNHNS and SASEGT.

The chain carries TRBV9 and TRBJ1-1; D ambiguous. Between the trimmed V and J ends, which lost 4 bases and 1 base, there was a span of 14 bases. The CDR3 sequence is 15 residues long. Germline lookup yields CDR1 SGDLS and CDR2 YYNGEE. This CDR3 is CASSRTGSANTEAFF. Written as DNA, the CDR3 is TGTGCCAGCAGCCGGACGGGGAGCGCGAACACTGAAGCTTTCTTT.

The rearrangement links TRBV6-1 to TRBJ2-2; maybe TRBD2 (5 bases). V lost 0 bases to trimming and J lost 7 bases, with 12 bases between them. Germline V gives CDR1 MNHNS, CDR2 SASEGT. This CDR3 spans 15 amino acids. DNA for the CDR3: TGTGCCAGCAGTGAAGCTATGAGGGCGGACGGGGAGCTGTTTTTT. Translating gives CASSEAMRADGELFF.

J is TRBJ2-7 and V is TRBV5-1; TRBD2 matches at 9 bases. The CDR3 has 15 amino acids. With V trimmed by 0 bases and J by 3 bases, 4 bases remained unmatched. The germline CDR1 and CDR2 sequences are SGHRS and YFSETQ. The CDR3 is CASSLEGTSYYEQYF. The CDR3 coding sequence is TGCGCCAGCAGCTTGGAAGGGACTAGCTACTACGAGCAGTACTTC.

This chain connects TRBV30 to TRBJ2-1; no clear D gene. CDR3 size: 12 residues. Per germline, CDR1 GTSNPN and CDR2 SVGIG (reference sequence). V lost 0 bases, J lost 9 bases, and 9 bases lay in between. This chain's CDR3 is CAWSVLSAEQFF. Written as DNA, the CDR3 is TGTGCCTGGAGTGTACTAAGCGCTGAGCAGTTCTTC.

As to this clone: Within the sample, other DNA sequences also encode this same CDR3. J is TRBJ2-6 and V is TRBV19, with TRBD1 matching 10 bases. The CDR3 extends over 15 amino acids. Germline CDR1 is LNHDA and CDR2 is SQIVND (reference sequence). Germline trimming cut 8 bases from V and 0 bases from J; bases unmatched to any gene: 1. The CDR3 spells CASRTGGSGANVLTF. The CDR3, as DNA: TGTGCCAGTCGGACAGGGGGCTCTGGGGCCAACGTCCTGACTTTC.

The genes are TRBV18 and TRBJ1-2; the match to TRBD1 covers 8 bases. V shed 3 bases and J 5 bases; nucleotides not matched to a gene: 2. CDR1 is KGHSH, CDR2 LQKENI, per germline. The CDR3 sequence is 13 residues long. The CDR3 here is CASSPDRVYGYTF. The CDR3 DNA reads TGTGCCAGCTCACCGGACAGGGTGTATGGCTACACCTTC. The entire variable domain, with the rest obtained from reference TRBV18 and TRBJ1-2, is as follows: NAGVMQNPRHLVRRRGQEARLRCSPMKGHSHVYWYRQLPEEGLKFMVYLQKENIIDESGMPKERFSAEFPKEGPSILRIQQVVRGDSAAYFCASSPDRVYGYTFGSGTRLTVV.

This chain joins TRBV5-1 and TRBJ1-1, with 11 positions matching TRBD1. Germline trimming cut 3 bases from V and 4 bases from J; bases unmatched to any gene: 2. The CDR3 sequence is 14 residues long. Germline lookup yields CDR1 SGHRS and CDR2 YFSETQ. The CDR3 DNA sequence: TGCGCCAGCAGCTACGGGACAGGGGGCACTGAAGCTTTCTTT. It translates to CASSYGTGGTEAFF.

The chain combines TRBV7-8 with TRBJ2-7, with 7 bases identical to TRBD1. The CDR3 extends over 15 amino acids. CDR1 and CDR2 from the germline V gene are SGHVS and FQNEAQ. The J segment lost 4 bases and the V segment lost 0 bases, leaving 6 bases of the junction unmatched. The CDR3 DNA reads TGTGCCAGCAGCTTAGCGGACAGGTTATCTTACGAGCAGTACTTC. Protein sequence: CASSLADRLSYEQYF.

The chain employs TRBV14 and TRBJ1-1; TRBD1 matches 7 bases. Germline assignment: CDR1 SGHDN and CDR2 FVKESK. This CDR3 comprises 14 residues. Trimming cost V 4 bases and J 5 bases; bases outside gene matches: 7. This chain's CDR3 is CASSPRTGLTEAFF. CDR3 in DNA: TGTGCCAGCAGCCCCCGGACAGGTCTTACTGAAGCTTTCTTT.

V gene TRBV7-9 combines with J gene TRBJ2-1; unclear D gene. This CDR3 has 14 amino acids. CDR1 is SEHNR, CDR2 FQNEAQ, per germline (reference sequence). V lost 1 base to trimming and J lost 7 bases, with 11 bases between them. The CDR3, as DNA: TGTGCCAGCAGCTTAGGTGGAAGTAGGAATGAGCAGTTCTTC. Its translation is CASSLGGSRNEQFF.

V is TRBV19 and J is TRBJ1-4, with D hard to call. Trimming cost V 9 bases and J 5 bases, with 13 bases left between them. The germline CDR1 and CDR2 sequences are LNHDA and SQIVND (reference sequence). The CDR3 consists of 13 residues. The CDR3 nucleotides are TGTGCCAGCTCTCTCACCCCCAATGAAAAACTGTTTTTT. This gives the protein CASSLTPNEKLFF.

This clone turned up a few times. V usage is TRBV19 and J usage is TRBJ1-1, with D possibly being TRBD1 (5 bases). This CDR3 region has 14 residues. Germline V gene data show CDR1 as LNHDA and CDR2 as SQIVND (reference sequence). The V end lost 6 bases, the J end lost 4 bases, and 15 bases lay between the germline ends. CDR3 nucleotides: TGTGCCAGTAGCCGCCAGGGCGGTATCACTGAAGCTTTCTTT. Translating gives CASSRQGGITEAFF.

This clone has only a few counts. V and J are TRBV7-9 and TRBJ2-6; the D is unclear. This CDR3 is built from 13 residues. V was clipped by 8 bases and J by 0 bases, with 5 bases between them. Germline loops: CDR1 SEHNR, CDR2 FQNEAQ (reference sequence). DNA of the CDR3: TGTGCCAGCGTAGACTCTGGGGCCAACGTCCTGACTTTC. This encodes CASVDSGANVLTF.

The chain combines TRBV5-4 with TRBJ2-2; no definite D call. The germline V gene has CDR1 SGHNT and CDR2 YYREEE (reference sequence). The CDR3 is 14 residues long. Trimming took off 4 bases at V and 4 bases at J, with 11 bases between the two ends. The CDR3 nucleotides read TGTGCCAGCAGCCCCCCCCCTGGCACCGGGGAGCTGTTTTTT. Encoded protein: CASSPPPGTGELFF.

This clone was counted a few times. The gene calls are TRBV15 and TRBJ1-2; maybe TRBD1 (5 bases). The germline CDR1 and CDR2 sequences are LNHNV and YYDKDF (reference sequence). The CDR3 sequence is 15 residues long. V was shortened by 0 bases and J by 8 bases, with 16 bases between the two germline ends. The DNA of the CDR3 is TGTGCCACCAGCAGAGATCAGGGCTCCCTCGGGGGCTACACCTTC. It specifies CATSRDQGSLGGYTF.

The chain uses TRBV9 and TRBJ2-5, with D tentatively TRBD2 (5 bases). The CDR3 totals 15 residues. The V and J ends lost 0 bases and 4 bases respectively, with 13 bases between them. Germline CDR1 is SGDLS and CDR2 is YYNGEE. CDR3 sequence: CASSVGSLEAETQYF. In nucleotides, the CDR3 is TGTGCCAGCAGCGTAGGCAGCTTGGAGGCAGAGACCCAGTACTTC.

The chain carries TRBV6-5 and TRBJ1-2, with TRBD1 identical over 12 bases. V lost 7 bases to trimming and J lost 8 bases; unmatched junction nucleotides: 11. The CDR3 totals 15 residues. Germline values: CDR1 MNHEY, CDR2 SVGAGI. CDR3 DNA sequence: TGTGCCAGCACTAGAACGTTTGGGACAGGGGGCGGCTACACCTTC. It yields the protein CASTRTFGTGGGYTF.

In its sample, this clone was seen a few times. J is TRBJ1-2 and V is TRBV7-9; perhaps TRBD1 as D (5 bases). The ends were cut back, 2 bases at V and 2 bases at J, with 12 bases in the middle. This CDR3 is 15 amino acids long. Germline CDR1 reads SEHNR; CDR2 reads FQNEAQ (reference sequence). CDR3 residues: CASSLSSGGNYGYTF. For the CDR3, the DNA is TGTGCCAGCAGCTTAAGTTCGGGGGGGAACTATGGCTACACCTTC. The whole variable domain, remainder taken from reference TRBV7-9 and TRBJ1-2, is DTGVSQNPRHKITKRGQNVTFRCDPISEHNRLYWYRQTLGQGPEFLTYFQNEAQLEKSRLLSDRFSAERPKGSFSTLEIQRTEQGDSAMYLCASSLSSGGNYGYTFGSGTRLTVV.

V usage is TRBV28 and J usage is TRBJ1-5, with D maybe TRBD1 (6 bases). There are 15 residues in the CDR3. The V end was cut by 5 bases, the J end by 2 bases, with 13 bases between. Germline V gives CDR1 MDHEN, CDR2 SYDVKM. CDR3 bases: TGTGCCAGCAGTCCAGACAGGATAGGCAATCAGCCCCAGCATTTT. It translates to CASSPDRIGNQPQHF. The whole variable domain, remainder taken from reference TRBV28 and TRBJ1-5, is DVKVTQSSRYLVKRTGEKVFLECVQDMDHENMFWYRQDPGLGLRLIYFSYDVKMKEKGDIPEGYSVSREKKERFSLILESASTNQTSMYLCASSPDRIGNQPQHFGDGTRLSIL.

DNA of the CDR3: TGCGCCAGCAGCCAAGATAGGGGAGTGGACAGGGGTGGTATCCTCCACTTT. Encoded protein: CASSQDRGVDRGGILHF. V usage is TRBV4-1 and J usage is TRBJ1-6, with TRBD1 identical over 9 bases. This CDR3 spans 17 amino acids. With V trimmed by 0 bases and J by 15 bases, 15 bases remained unmatched. CDR1 MGHRA and CDR2 YSYEKL come from the germline V gene.